The clone carrying this TCR beta chain showed up just a few times. As yet, its antigen is unknown. These data come from a study of beta chain features in type 1 diabetes. The study, taken as a whole, reports: All four CD4+ subsets from Type 1 diabetes patients carried moderately but significantly shorter TCRB CDR3s. Whatever favoring of shorter templates PCR might show would apply equally to patients and controls.

Sorting with CD45RO/CCR7/CD25/CD127/CD95/CD27 yielded naive, central memory, regulatory and stem-like memory CD4+ cells. Per the germline V gene, CDR1 is KGHSH and CDR2 is LQKENI. The CDR3 is 16 residues long. V was pared by 2 bases and J by 4 bases, with 15 bases between. Since all of the isolated RNA was reverse transcribed, expressed TCRB transcripts were what got sequenced. Data came from immunoSEQ multiplex PCR; TCRdb stores just in-frame clones and leaves some out. The sample holds about 160,000 clones, 10% seen once. This receptor was identified in a man under 40 with type 1 diabetes. This chain joins TRBV18 and TRBJ2-1; D is perhaps TRBD1 (7 bases). The sample taken for sequencing was central memory CD4+ T cells from blood. CDR3 region: CASSPGSGGLYNEQFF. The CDR3 coding sequence is TGTGCCAGCTCACCAGGGTCAGGGGGGCTATACAATGAGCAGTTCTTC.